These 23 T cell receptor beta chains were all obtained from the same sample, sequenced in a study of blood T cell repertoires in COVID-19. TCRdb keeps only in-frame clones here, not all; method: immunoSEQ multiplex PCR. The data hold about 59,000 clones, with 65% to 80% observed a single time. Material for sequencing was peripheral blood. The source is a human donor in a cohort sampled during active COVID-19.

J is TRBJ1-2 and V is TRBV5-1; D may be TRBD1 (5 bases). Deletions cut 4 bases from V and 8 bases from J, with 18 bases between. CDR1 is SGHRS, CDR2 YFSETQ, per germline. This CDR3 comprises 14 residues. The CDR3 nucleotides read TGCGCCAGCAGCCCGGAAGGGGTTCCATCGGGCTACACCTTC. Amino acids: CASSPEGVPSGYTF.

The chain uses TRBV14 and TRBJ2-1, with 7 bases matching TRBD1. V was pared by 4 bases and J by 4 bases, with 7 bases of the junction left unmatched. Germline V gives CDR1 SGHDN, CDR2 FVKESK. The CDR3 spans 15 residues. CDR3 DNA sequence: TGTGCCAGCAGCCTCGGACAGGTGGAGTACAATGAGCAGTTCTTC. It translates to CASSLGQVEYNEQFF.

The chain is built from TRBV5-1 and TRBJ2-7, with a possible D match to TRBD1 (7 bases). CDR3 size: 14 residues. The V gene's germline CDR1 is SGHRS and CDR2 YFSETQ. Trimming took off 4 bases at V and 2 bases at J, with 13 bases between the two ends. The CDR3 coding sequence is TGCGCCAGCAGCCTGGGGGGACAGACCTACGAGCAGTACTTC. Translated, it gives CASSLGGQTYEQYF. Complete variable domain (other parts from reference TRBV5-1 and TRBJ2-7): KAGVTQTPRYLIKTRGQQVTLSCSPISGHRSVSWYQQTPGQGLQFLFEYFSETQRNKGNFPGRFSGRQFSNSRSEMNVSTLELGDSALYLCASSLGGQTYEQYFGPGTRLTVT.

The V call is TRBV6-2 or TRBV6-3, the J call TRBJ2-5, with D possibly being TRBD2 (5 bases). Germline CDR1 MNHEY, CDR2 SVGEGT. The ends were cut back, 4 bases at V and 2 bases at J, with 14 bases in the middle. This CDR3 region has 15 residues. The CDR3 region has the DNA TGTGCCAGCAGTTTGAGGGAGCGCCTTCAAGAGACCCAGTACTTC. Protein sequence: CASSLRERLQETQYF.

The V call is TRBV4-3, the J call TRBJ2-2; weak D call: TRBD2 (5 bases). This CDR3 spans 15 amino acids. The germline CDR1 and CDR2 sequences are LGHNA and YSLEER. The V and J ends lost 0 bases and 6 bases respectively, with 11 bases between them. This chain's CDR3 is CASSQDGGWSGELFF. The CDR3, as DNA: TGCGCCAGCAGCCAAGATGGAGGTTGGTCCGGGGAGCTGTTTTTT.

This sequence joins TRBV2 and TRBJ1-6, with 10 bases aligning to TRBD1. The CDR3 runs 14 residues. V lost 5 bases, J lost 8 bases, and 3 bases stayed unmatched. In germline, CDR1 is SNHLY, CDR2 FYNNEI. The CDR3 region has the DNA TGTGCCAGCAGTCGGACAGGGGGAGATTCACCCCTCCACTTT. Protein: CASSRTGGDSPLHF.

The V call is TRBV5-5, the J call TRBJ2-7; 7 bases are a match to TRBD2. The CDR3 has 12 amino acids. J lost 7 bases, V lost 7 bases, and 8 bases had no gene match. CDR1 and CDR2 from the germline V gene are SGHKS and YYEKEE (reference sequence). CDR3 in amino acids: CASAGRLGEQYF. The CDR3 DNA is TGTGCCAGCGCCGGGAGGCTGGGGGAGCAGTACTTC.

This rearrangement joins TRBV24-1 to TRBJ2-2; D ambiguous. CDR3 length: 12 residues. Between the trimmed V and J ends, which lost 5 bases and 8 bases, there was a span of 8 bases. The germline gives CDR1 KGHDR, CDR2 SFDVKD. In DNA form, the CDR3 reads TGTGCCACCAGTGTGGCAGGTGGGGAGCTGTTTTTT. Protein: CATSVAGGELFF.

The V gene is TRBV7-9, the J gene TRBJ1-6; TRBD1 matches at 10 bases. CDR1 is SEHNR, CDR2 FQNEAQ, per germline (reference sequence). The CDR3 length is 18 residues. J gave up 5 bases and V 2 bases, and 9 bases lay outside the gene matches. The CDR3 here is CASSLMGTGVSNNSPLHF. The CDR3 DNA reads TGTGCCAGCAGCTTAATGGGGACAGGGGTTTCTAATAATTCACCCCTCCACTTT.

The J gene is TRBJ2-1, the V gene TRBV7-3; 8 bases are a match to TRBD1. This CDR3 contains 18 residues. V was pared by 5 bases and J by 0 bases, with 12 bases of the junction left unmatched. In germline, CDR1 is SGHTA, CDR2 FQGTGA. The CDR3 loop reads CASSRTRAGTGSYNEQFF. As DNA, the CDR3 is TGTGCCAGCAGCCGAACCAGGGCCGGGACAGGCTCCTACAATGAGCAGTTCTTC.

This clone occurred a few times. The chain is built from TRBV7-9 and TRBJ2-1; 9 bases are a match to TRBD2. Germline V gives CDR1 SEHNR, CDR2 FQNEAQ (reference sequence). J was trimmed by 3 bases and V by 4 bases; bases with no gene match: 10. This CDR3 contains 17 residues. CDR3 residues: CASSSTQSSGNYNEQFF. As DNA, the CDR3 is TGTGCCAGCAGCTCCACTCAATCTAGCGGGAACTACAATGAGCAGTTCTTC.

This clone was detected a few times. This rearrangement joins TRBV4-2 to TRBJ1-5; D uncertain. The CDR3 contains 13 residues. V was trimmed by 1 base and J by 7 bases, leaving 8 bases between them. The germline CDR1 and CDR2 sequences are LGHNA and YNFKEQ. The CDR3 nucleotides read TGTGCCAGCAGCCAAGGATTGGAGCAGCCCCAGCATTTT. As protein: CASSQGLEQPQHF.

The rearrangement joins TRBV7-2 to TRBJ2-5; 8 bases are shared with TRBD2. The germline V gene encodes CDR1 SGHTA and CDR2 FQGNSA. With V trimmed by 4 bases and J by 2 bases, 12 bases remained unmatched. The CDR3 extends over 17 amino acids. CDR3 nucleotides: TGTGCCAGCAGCTATAGAGGGCCTAGCGGGCCACAAGAGACCCAGTACTTC. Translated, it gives CASSYRGPSGPQETQYF.

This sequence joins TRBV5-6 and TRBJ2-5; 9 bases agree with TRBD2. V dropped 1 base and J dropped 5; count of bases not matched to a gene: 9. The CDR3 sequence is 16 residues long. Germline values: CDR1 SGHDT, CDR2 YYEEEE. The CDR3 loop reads CASSLRASGAWETQYF. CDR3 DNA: TGTGCCAGCAGCTTGAGGGCTAGCGGGGCTTGGGAGACCCAGTACTTC.

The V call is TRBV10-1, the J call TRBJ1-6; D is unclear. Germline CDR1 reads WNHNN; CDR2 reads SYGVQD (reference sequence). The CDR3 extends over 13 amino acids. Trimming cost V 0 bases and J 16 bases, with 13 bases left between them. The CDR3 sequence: CASSESRSGRLHF. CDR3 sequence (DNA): TGCGCCAGCAGTGAGTCGCGTTCCGGGAGACTCCACTTT.

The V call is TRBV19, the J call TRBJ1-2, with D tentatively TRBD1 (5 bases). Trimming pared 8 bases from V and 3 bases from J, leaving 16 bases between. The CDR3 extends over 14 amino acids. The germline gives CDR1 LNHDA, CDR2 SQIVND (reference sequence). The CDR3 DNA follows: TGTGCCAGTCGACCCCAGGGCAGGGACTATGGCTACACCTTC. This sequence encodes CASRPQGRDYGYTF. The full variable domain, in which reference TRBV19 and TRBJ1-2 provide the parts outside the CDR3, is DGGITQSPKYLFRKEGQNVTLSCEQNLNHDAMYWYRQDPGQGLRLIYYSQIVNDFQKGDIAEGYSVSREKKESFPLTVTSAQKNPTAFYLCASRPQGRDYGYTFGSGTRLTVV.

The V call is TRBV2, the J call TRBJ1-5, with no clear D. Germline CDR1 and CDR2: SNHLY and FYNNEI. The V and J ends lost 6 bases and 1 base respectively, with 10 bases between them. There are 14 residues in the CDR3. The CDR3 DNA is TGTGCCAGCAGGGCGGGCGGAAGCAATCAGCCCCAGCATTTT. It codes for CASRAGGSNQPQHF.

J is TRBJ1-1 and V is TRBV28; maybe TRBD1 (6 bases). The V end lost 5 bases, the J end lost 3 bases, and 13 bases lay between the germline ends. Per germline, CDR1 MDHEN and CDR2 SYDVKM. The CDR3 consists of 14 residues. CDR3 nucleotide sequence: TGTGCCAGCAGTCCCCTCGACAGGTACACTGAAGCTTTCTTT. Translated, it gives CASSPLDRYTEAFF. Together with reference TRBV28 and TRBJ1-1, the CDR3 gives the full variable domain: DVKVTQSSRYLVKRTGEKVFLECVQDMDHENMFWYRQDPGLGLRLIYFSYDVKMKEKGDIPEGYSVSREKKERFSLILESASTNQTSMYLCASSPLDRYTEAFFGQGTRLTVV.

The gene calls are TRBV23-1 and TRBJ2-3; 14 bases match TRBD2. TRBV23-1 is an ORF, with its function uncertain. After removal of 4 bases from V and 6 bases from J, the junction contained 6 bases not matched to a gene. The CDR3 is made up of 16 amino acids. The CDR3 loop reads CASSLPGLAGDDTQYF. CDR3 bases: TGCGCCAGCAGTCTTCCGGGACTAGCGGGAGATGATACGCAGTATTTT.

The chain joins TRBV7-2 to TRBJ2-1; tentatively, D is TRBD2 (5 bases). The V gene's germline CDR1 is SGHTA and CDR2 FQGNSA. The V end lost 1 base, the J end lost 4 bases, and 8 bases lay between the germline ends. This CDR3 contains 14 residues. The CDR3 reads CASSLGLAYNEQFF. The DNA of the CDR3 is TGTGCCAGCAGCTTAGGTCTAGCTTACAATGAGCAGTTCTTC.

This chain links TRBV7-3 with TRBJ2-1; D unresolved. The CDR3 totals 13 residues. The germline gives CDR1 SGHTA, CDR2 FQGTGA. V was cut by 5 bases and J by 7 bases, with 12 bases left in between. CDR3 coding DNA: TGTGCCAGCAGCCTAATTTTCGGGAATGAGCAGTTCTTC. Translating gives CASSLIFGNEQFF.

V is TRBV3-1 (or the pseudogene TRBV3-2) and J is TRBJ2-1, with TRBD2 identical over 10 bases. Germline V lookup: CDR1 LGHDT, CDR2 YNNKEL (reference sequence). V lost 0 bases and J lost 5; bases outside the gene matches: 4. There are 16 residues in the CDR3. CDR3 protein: CASSQDVLAGDNEQFF. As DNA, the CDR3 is TGTGCCAGCAGCCAAGATGTGCTAGCGGGGGACAATGAGCAGTTCTTC.

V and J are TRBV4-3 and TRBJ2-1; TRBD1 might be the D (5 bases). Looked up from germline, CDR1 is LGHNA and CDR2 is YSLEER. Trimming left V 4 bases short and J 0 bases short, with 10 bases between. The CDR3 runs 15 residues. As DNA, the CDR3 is TGCGCCAGCAGCCTAGGGGCCAACTCCTACAATGAGCAGTTCTTC. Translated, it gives CASSLGANSYNEQFF.